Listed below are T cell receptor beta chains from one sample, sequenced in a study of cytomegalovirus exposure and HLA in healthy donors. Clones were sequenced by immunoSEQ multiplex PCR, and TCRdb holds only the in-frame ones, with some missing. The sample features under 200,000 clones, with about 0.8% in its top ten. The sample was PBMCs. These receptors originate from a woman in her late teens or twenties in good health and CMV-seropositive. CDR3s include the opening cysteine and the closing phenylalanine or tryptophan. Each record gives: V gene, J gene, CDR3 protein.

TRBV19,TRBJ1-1,CASSWTGFNTEAFF
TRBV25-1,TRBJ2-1,CASSAWDNYNEQFF
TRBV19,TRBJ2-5,CASSMPAGGTQETQYF
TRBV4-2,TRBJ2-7,CASSQETGGSYEQYF
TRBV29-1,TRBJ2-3,CSGGTSGPIKDTQYF
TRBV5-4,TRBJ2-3,CASRSEWDRSTDTQYF
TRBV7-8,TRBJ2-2,CASSLQGFAGELFF
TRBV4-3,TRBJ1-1,CASSQTTTAMNTEAFF
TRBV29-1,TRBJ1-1,CSVERVPERGTEAFF
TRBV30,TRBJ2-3,CAWTGTDTQYF
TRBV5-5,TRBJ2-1,CASTLNLEQFF
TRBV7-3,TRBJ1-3,CASSLIGGGGNTIYF
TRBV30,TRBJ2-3,CAWSRGGPDTQYF
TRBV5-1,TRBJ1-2,CASSLRQEYGYTF
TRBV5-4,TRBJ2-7,CASSLQGAYEQYF
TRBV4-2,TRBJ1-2,CASLGQNYGYTF
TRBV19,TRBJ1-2,CASSTESLYGYTF
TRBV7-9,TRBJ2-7,CASGASGGSYEQYF
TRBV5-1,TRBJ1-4,CASSLGQGLTNEKLFF
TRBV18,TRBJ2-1,CASSPWEGLYYNEQFF
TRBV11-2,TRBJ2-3,CASSLRTDPILRQYF